This T cell receptor (beta chain) was documented in a study of vaccination effects on CD4 cells after COVID-19. Study details: Sequencing was preceded by expansion of antigen-specific CD4+ T cells with viral peptide pools in the ViraFEST assay.

The V end was cut by 2 bases, the J end by 0 bases, with 10 bases between. Germline assignment: CDR1 LNHDA and CDR2 SQIVND (reference sequence). CDR3 length: 16 amino acids. Regarding this clone: Its target is not known.

Study-wide results and caveats: Nearly all vaccine-induced clones in healthy recipients recognized only SARS-CoV-2. The study found marked clonal contraction of infection- and vaccine-induced clones late after vaccination.

The method was immunoSEQ multiplex PCR; TCRdb's version includes in-frame clones alone and lacks a portion of them. The sample shows around 66,000 clones, roughly 81% of them seen only once. The culture ran for roughly ten days before CD4+ T cells were isolated. Each participant was given two doses of one vaccine (BNT162b2 or mRNA-1273). According to the study, vaccine recipients showed no prior SARS-CoV-2 infection and negative nucleocapsid antibodies. The sample consisted of CD4+ T cells from PBMCs cultured without peptide, taken after COVID-19 vaccination. The receptor's source is a human donor who received a COVID-19 vaccine. The chain joins TRBV19 to TRBJ2-2; D may be TRBD1 (6 bases). The CDR3 DNA sequence: TGTGCCAGTAGTATACTTGGGGGCGCGAACACCGGGGAGCTGTTTTTT. This encodes CASSILGGANTGELFF.